This T cell receptor (beta chain) was sequenced during a study of tumor and adjacent non-tumor tissue in lung cancer (dated by TCRdb to about 2018). Notes on the research overall: By cancer type, the cohort comprised 12 adenocarcinoma patients, 2 squamous cell carcinoma patients and 1 small cell lung cancer patient. The approximately 15 enrolled patients, of whom approximately ten were men and 5 were women, were aged roughly 31 to 85 years and were diagnosed with TNM stage I to III disease. A total of around 130,000,000 productive TCRbeta reads were generated by sequencing, corresponding to an average of roughly 4 million reads per sample. TCRbeta CDR3 sequencing was performed on around 30 paired specimens, with one tumor sample and one normal lung sample collected per patient. The study compared bulk TCRbeta repertoires between lung tumor tissue and matched distant non-tumor lung tissue from 15 lung cancer patients. Beyond this particular receptor, the publication reports: TCR diversity was significantly higher in younger patients, and higher tumor TCR diversity was associated with shorter overall and disease-free survival. The sequencing platform is not named in the methods, and unique molecular identifiers are not mentioned. With only approximately 16 patients in the cohort, the authors noted that larger samples and more detailed clinical data are needed. In normal lung, the top 100 clones accounted for a significantly larger cumulative share of the repertoire than in tumor tissue. Because peripheral blood was not sequenced, blood TCRbeta repertoires in the lung cancer patients of the study were not examined. TCR diversity (inverse Simpson) was significantly higher in tumor than in normal lung tissue (431.37 vs 166.20, P = 0.0075, Mann-Whitney U test).

Libraries were made using multiplex PCR. For sequencing, an Illumina HiSeq 2500 was employed. Following protocols modified from ARM-PCR, the researchers constructed TCRbeta libraries through three rounds of nested PCR with primers (Table S4). Before sequencing, PCR products in the 200-500 bp range were cut out of the gel and cleaned up using the QIAquick gel extraction kit. The authors' pipeline ran thus. Trimmomatic was used to clean the reads, FLASH merged the cleaned reads into complete CDR3 sequences, and MiTCR assigned the sequences to V(D)J germline segments. Clonal diversity was computed as the inverse Simpson's index with VDJtools. In-frame sequences without a premature stop codon were defined as productive reads. The public reads were reanalyzed by TCRdb: fastp trimming at Q25, MiXCR alignment, in-frame beta chains only. Rows with one shared CDR3 protein collapse into an entry with the most common genes and DNA. The V and J calls reflect TCRdb's pipeline rather than the authors' work. In this sample the table shows about 70,000 distinct CDR3 sequences, around four fifths of which occur a single time. The ten largest make up 28% of the sample.

From cysteine to phenylalanine, the CDR3 is 19 amino acids long. The entry retains the CDR3 DNA only, 57 bases that are in frame from base 1. The germline V end is reduced by 1 base and the J end by 3 bases; junction bases left unmatched: 14. The germline V gene specifies SGHRS as CDR1 and YFSETQ as CDR2. This clonotype was counted at least ten times. The specificity of this receptor is unknown. Base-call qualities are not available, and no considerably larger clone is one nucleotide away. RNA was extracted from bulk unsorted tissue and checked for quality with a NanoDrop ND-1000 and an Agilent 2100. All donors had newly diagnosed lung cancer, had not received prior chemotherapy, and were admitted for thoracic surgery in China between August and November 2014. Patients with previous radiotherapy or chemotherapy, or with another concurrent cancer, were excluded from the study. Pieces of surgical tissue measuring roughly 1-2.2 cm3 were kept in RNAlater solution and held at -80 degrees C until needed.

Sequencing was carried out using lung tumor tissue. Rearrangement joined TRBV5-1 to TRBJ2-1, and TRBD2 aligns with 9 junction nucleotides. This TCR came from a man in his sixties with non-small cell lung cancer. The sequenced DNA is TGCGCCAGCAGCTTGCTTAGCAGGGTTGAGCGGGGGGTCTACAATGAGCAGTTCTTC. Translated, it gives CASSLLSRVERGVYNEQFF.